Following are 29 T cell receptor beta chains from one sample sequenced in a study of T cells in Graves' hyperthyroidism and ophthalmopathy. Researchers took RNA transcripts and amplified the TCR beta CDR3 regions from them. The primer set for the first-round RT-PCR of the TCR CDR3 was HTBI. MiXCR was run by TCRdb on the multiplex PCR reads, yielding one entry per CDR3 protein. The sample contains under 700,000 distinct CDR3 sequences, just over 45% of which appear only once. The specimen was peripheral blood or thyroid tissue (not recorded which). These receptors all come from a woman under 30 with Graves' hyperthyroidism.

This clonotype came up a few times. The chain joins TRBV29-1 to TRBJ2-2; D may be TRBD1 (6 bases). Trimming removed 3 bases from V and 6 bases from J, with 11 bases in between. This CDR3 region has 13 residues. Germline V CDR1 and CDR2: SQVTM, ANQGSEA. CDR3 region: CSVDEQGPGELFF. Written as DNA, the CDR3 is TGCAGCGTTGATGAACAGGGCCCCGGGGAGCTGTTTTTT.

This chain uses TRBV10-3 with TRBJ1-5; 8 bases are a match to TRBD1. From germline, CDR1 is ENHRY and CDR2 SYGVKD. The CDR3 has 14 residues. After removal of 2 bases from V and 9 bases from J, the junction contained 6 bases not matched to a gene. In nucleotides, the CDR3 is TGTGCCATCAGTGAGGACAGGGGAATGGGGCCCCAGCATTTT. It is translated as CAISEDRGMGPQHF.

The rearrangement joins TRBV9 to TRBJ2-2, with 8 bases matching TRBD2. V lost 4 bases, J lost 3 bases, and 11 bases stayed unmatched. CDR1 and CDR2 (germline): SGDLS, YYNGEE. The length of the CDR3 is 17 residues. In DNA form, the CDR3 reads TGTGCCAGCAGCTTAACGAGCGGGAGTCGGTACACCGGGGAGCTGTTTTTT. The encoded protein is CASSLTSGSRYTGELFF.

This clonotype was counted only a few times. CDR3 residues: CATGDGLYYEQYF. The CDR3, as DNA: TGTGCCACTGGGGACGGACTGTACTACGAGCAGTACTTC. This sequence joins TRBV19 and TRBJ2-7; the D gene could be TRBD1 or TRBD2 (5 bases each). Between the trimmed V and J ends, which lost 10 bases and 3 bases, there was a span of 16 bases. The CDR3 runs 13 residues. Germline V gene sequence: CDR1 LNHDA, CDR2 SQIVND (reference sequence).

This clonotype was recorded many times. The chain couples TRBV5-1 to TRBJ2-7; TRBD2 matches 9 bases. Germline-derived CDR1 and CDR2 are SGHRS and YFSETQ. The ends lost 4 bases at V and 6 bases at J; junction bases unmatched: 2. The CDR3 covers 12 residues. Here the CDR3 reads CASSGTSREQYF. CDR3 in DNA: TGCGCCAGCAGCGGGACTAGCCGCGAGCAGTACTTC.

As concerns this clonotype: This clone may be a read error of a much larger clone one base away. The chain has TRBV2 and TRBJ2-7; the match to TRBD1 covers 8 bases. This CDR3 comprises 13 residues. Germline-derived CDR1 and CDR2 are SNHLY and FYNNEI. The CDR3 here is CARSLTGGYEQYF. CDR3 nucleotides: TGTGCCCGCAGCTTAACAGGGGGCTACGAGCAGTACTTC.

This sequence joins TRBV19 and TRBJ2-5; TRBD1 aligns across 8 bases. Germline V gives CDR1 LNHDA, CDR2 SQIVND (reference sequence). The CDR3 spans 16 residues. Trimming removed 6 bases from V and 5 bases from J; junction bases left unmatched: 14. The CDR3 here is CASSFSGQAIAETQYF. CDR3 DNA: TGTGCCAGTAGCTTCTCGGGACAGGCCATCGCGGAGACCCAGTACTTC.

This clonotype has more than one count but fewer than ten. The genes are TRBV19 and TRBJ1-1, with 11 nucleotides matching TRBD1. CDR1 is LNHDA and CDR2 is SQIVND in the germline V gene (reference sequence). The ends lost 5 bases at V and 1 base at J; junction bases unmatched: 3. The CDR3 is 15 amino acids. The CDR3 coding sequence is TGTGCCAGTAGTTGGACAGGGGGCAAGAACACTGAAGCTTTCTTT. It encodes CASSWTGGKNTEAFF.

The V and J genes are TRBV29-1 and TRBJ1-2, with 7 bases identical to TRBD1. V shed 6 bases and J 12 bases; nucleotides not matched to a gene: 13. CDR1 is SQVTM and CDR2 is ANQGSEA in the germline V gene. CDR3 length equals 12 residues. In DNA form, the CDR3 reads TGCAGCGTCCACCGCCCAGGGGGAGGCCACACCTTC. Translated, it gives CSVHRPGGGHTF.

The chain combines TRBV20-1 with TRBJ2-5, with D possibly being TRBD2 (6 bases). Germline assignment: CDR1 DFQATT and CDR2 SNEGSKA (reference sequence). This CDR3 region has 18 residues. V shed 5 bases and J shed 4 bases, with 29 bases lying between them. The CDR3 DNA is TGCAGTGCTTCACTGGGGGTCGGTGTGTGGTGGGGAGGAGAGACCCAGTACTTC. Translation: CSASLGVGVWWGGETQYF.

Turning to this clonotype: Germline is not matched at one junction end, which may reflect a read error. The chain joins TRBV19 to TRBJ1-2; 7 bases fit TRBD1. This CDR3 is 11 amino acids long. From germline, CDR1 is LNHDA and CDR2 SQIVND (reference sequence). CDR3 DNA: TGTGCCTGTAGGCGGGACAGACTATACACCTTC. This gives the protein CACRRDRLYTF. Using reference TRBV19 and TRBJ1-2 for the parts outside the CDR3, the full variable domain is DGGITQSPKYLFRKEGQNVTLSCEQNLNHDAMYWYRQDPGQGLRLIYYSQIVNDFQKGDIAEGYSVSREKKESFPLTVTSAQKNPTAFYLCACRRDRLYTFGSGTRLTVV.

This clonotype has more than one count but fewer than ten. The gene calls are TRBV19 and TRBJ1-2; TRBD1 agrees at 7 bases. The CDR3 sequence is 13 residues long. Germline CDR1 reads LNHDA; CDR2 reads SQIVND (reference sequence). J lost 8 bases, V lost 3 bases, and 6 bases had no gene match. The CDR3 DNA is TGTGCCAGTAGTATCGAGGGGGCGGGAGGCTACACCTTC. Protein sequence: CASSIEGAGGYTF.

The genes are TRBV7-3 and TRBJ2-7, with 10 bases that match TRBD2. CDR3 length: 17 amino acids. J was trimmed by 0 bases and V by 0 bases; bases with no gene match: 5. The germline CDR1 and CDR2 sequences are SGHTA and FQGTGA. In DNA form, the CDR3 reads TGTGCCAGCAGCTTAACTAGCGGGAGGTGCCTCTCCTACGAGCAGTACTTC. This translates into CASSLTSGRCLSYEQYF.

At least ten counts were recorded for this clonotype. The CDR3 sequence is CASSQQGGEQYF. In DNA, the CDR3 is TGTGCCAGCAGCCAACAGGGGGGCGAGCAGTACTTC. The chain joins TRBV7-9 to TRBJ2-7; TRBD1 aligns across 8 bases. The CDR3 runs to 12 residues. Trimming cost V 5 bases and J 6 bases; bases outside gene matches: 3. The germline gives CDR1 SEHNR, CDR2 FQNEAQ (reference sequence).

This rearrangement joins TRBV7-6 to TRBJ2-2; D ambiguous. The germline gives CDR1 SGHVS, CDR2 FNYEAQ. V lost 4 bases and J lost 4, with 13 bases in between. CDR3 length: 15 residues. The CDR3 DNA sequence: TGTGCCAGCAGCTCCATCAGTCTTAGCACCGGGGAGCTGTTTTTT. Amino acids: CASSSISLSTGELFF.

As for this clonotype: A much more abundant neighbour one base away suggests this may be a read error. The rearrangement links TRBV24-1 to TRBJ2-5; no clear D gene. V was shortened by 6 bases and J by 5 bases, with 9 bases between the two germline ends. CDR3 length: 12 residues. From germline, CDR1 is KGHDR and CDR2 SFDVKD. The CDR3 protein is CATSYPGETQYF. In DNA form, the CDR3 reads TGTGCCACCAGTTACCCCGGCGAGACCCAGTACTTC.

This clonotype was counted ten times or more. V is TRBV12-3 or TRBV12-4 and J is TRBJ1-5, with D unresolved. V was shortened by 6 bases and J by 0 bases, with 12 bases between the two germline ends. The CDR3 covers 15 residues. The CDR3 region is CASRNGRYSNQPQHF. CDR3 bases: TGTGCCAGCAGGAACGGACGGTATAGCAATCAGCCCCAGCATTTT.

This clonotype was seen only a few times. The rearrangement uses TRBV2 and TRBJ2-2, with 10 bases that match TRBD1. The V gene's germline CDR1 is SNHLY and CDR2 FYNNEI. V shed 5 bases, J shed 0 bases, and the junction held 3 bases outside the gene matches. This CDR3 contains 16 residues. The CDR3 nucleotides read TGTGCCAGCAGTCCCGGGACAGGGGCGAACACCGGGGAGCTGTTTTTT. Its translation: CASSPGTGANTGELFF.

CDR3 loop: CASSRDREGEKLFF. In DNA, the CDR3 is TGTGCCAGCAGCCGGGACAGGGAAGGGGAAAAACTGTTTTTT. This chain joins TRBV11-2 and TRBJ1-4; 9 bases match TRBD1. The CDR3 is 14 residues long. The ends lost 5 bases at V and 8 bases at J; junction bases unmatched: 6. From germline, CDR1 is SGHAT and CDR2 FQNNGV.

CDR3 protein: CASSQYAGSSNYGYTF. The DNA of the CDR3 is TGTGCCAGCAGCCAATATGCAGGGTCGTCCAACTATGGCTACACCTTC. The rearrangement uses TRBV12-3 or TRBV12-4 and TRBJ1-2; tentative D call: TRBD1 (5 bases). V was shortened by 6 bases and J by 2 bases, with 19 bases between the two germline ends. The CDR3 length is 16 residues.

V gene TRBV29-1 combines with J gene TRBJ2-7, with 9 bases fitting TRBD2. The CDR3 contains 14 residues. The germline V gene has CDR1 SQVTM and CDR2 ANQGSEA. In DNA form, the CDR3 reads TGCAGTACACGCCGGCGGCTAGCGGGGTACGAGCAGTACTTC. This translates into CSTRRRLAGYEQYF.

V gene TRBV29-1 combines with J gene TRBJ2-5, with TRBD2 matching over 10 bases. Germline V CDR1 and CDR2: SQVTM, ANQGSEA. The CDR3 totals 13 residues. V lost 5 bases and J lost 3; bases outside the gene matches: 3. DNA for the CDR3: TGCAGCGTTTCTGGACTAGCGGAAGAGACCCAGTACTTC. Its translation is CSVSGLAEETQYF.

This rearrangement joins TRBV25-1 to TRBJ1-2; tentative D call: TRBD1 (5 bases). This CDR3 is 14 amino acids long. From germline, CDR1 is MGHDK and CDR2 SYGVNS. V lost 4 bases and J lost 3, with 12 bases in between. Here the CDR3 reads CASSASGGDYGYTF. The CDR3 bases are TGTGCCAGCAGTGCCTCGGGAGGGGACTATGGCTACACCTTC.

This clonotype was recorded a few times. The chain uses TRBV19 and TRBJ2-7; no definite D call. The V end was cut by 4 bases, the J end by 3 bases, with 10 bases between. The CDR3 is 13 amino acids. Germline CDR1 and CDR2: LNHDA and SQIVND (reference sequence). In DNA form, the CDR3 reads TGTGCCAGTAGTACCCGACAAAACTACGAGCAGTACTTC. Translating it yields CASSTRQNYEQYF.

The CDR3 spells CASSEEGTGGAYGYTF. CDR3 bases: TGTGCCAGCAGTGAAGAGGGGACAGGGGGCGCCTATGGCTACACCTTC. This chain links TRBV25-1 with TRBJ1-2; 12 bases fit TRBD1. This CDR3 is 16 amino acids long. J lost 4 bases, V lost 2 bases, and 5 bases had no gene match. From germline, CDR1 is MGHDK and CDR2 SYGVNS.

V is TRBV7-9 and J is TRBJ2-7, with D uncertain. The CDR3 runs to 15 residues. V was pared by 3 bases and J by 2 bases, with 14 bases between. Germline CDR1 is SEHNR and CDR2 is FQNEAQ (reference sequence). CDR3 loop: CASSLLKDVAYEQYF. CDR3 DNA: TGTGCCAGCAGCTTGTTGAAGGACGTCGCCTACGAGCAGTACTTC.

V and J are TRBV12-3 or TRBV12-4 and TRBJ2-5; 7 nucleotides agree with TRBD2. The CDR3 is made up of 14 amino acids. Losses at the gene ends were 2 bases for V and 5 bases for J; bases not matched to a gene: 5. The CDR3 DNA sequence: TGTGCCAGCAGTTTAAAGCGGGGCCGTGAGACCCAGTACTTC. Translated, it gives CASSLKRGRETQYF.

Ten or more counts support this clonotype. The CDR3 sequence: CASSLEPEGETQYF. For the CDR3, the DNA is TGTGCCAGCAGCTTGGAACCGGAGGGAGAGACCCAGTACTTC. The V gene is TRBV7-9, the J gene TRBJ2-5, with a tentative D call TRBD2 (6 bases). The length of the CDR3 is 14 residues. V was clipped by 3 bases and J by 4 bases, with 12 bases between them. Germline values: CDR1 SEHNR, CDR2 FQNEAQ (reference sequence).

The V gene is TRBV25-1, the J gene TRBJ1-1, with unresolved D. The CDR3 has 14 residues. Between the trimmed V and J ends, which lost 1 base and 1 base, there was a span of 7 bases. Germline V lookup: CDR1 MGHDK, CDR2 SYGVNS. The CDR3 coding sequence is TGTGCCAGCAGTGAATCTGGGTCGAACACTGAAGCTTTCTTT. Protein sequence: CASSESGSNTEAFF.